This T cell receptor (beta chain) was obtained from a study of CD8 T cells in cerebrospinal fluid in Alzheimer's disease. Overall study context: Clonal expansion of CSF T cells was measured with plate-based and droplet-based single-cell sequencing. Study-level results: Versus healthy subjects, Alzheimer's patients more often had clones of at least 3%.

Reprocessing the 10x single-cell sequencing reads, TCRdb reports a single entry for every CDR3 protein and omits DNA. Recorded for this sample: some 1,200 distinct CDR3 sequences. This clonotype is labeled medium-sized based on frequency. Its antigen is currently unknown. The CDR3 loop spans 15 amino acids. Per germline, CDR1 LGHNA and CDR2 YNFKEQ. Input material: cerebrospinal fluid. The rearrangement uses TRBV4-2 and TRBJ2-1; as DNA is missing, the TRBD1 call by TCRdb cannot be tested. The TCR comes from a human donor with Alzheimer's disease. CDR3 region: CASSQLQGTLSEQFF.